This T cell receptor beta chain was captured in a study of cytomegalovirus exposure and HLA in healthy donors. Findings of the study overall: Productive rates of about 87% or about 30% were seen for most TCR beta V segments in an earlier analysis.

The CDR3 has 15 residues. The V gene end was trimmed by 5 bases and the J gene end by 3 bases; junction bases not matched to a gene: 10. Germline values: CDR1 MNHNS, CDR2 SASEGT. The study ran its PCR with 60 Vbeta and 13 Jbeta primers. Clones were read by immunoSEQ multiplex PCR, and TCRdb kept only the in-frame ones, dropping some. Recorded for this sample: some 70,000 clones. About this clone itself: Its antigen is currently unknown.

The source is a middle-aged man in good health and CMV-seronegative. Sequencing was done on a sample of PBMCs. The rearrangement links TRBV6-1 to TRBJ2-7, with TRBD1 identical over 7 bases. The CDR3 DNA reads TGTGCCAGCAGTCAACGGGACAGCGCTATCTACGAGCAGTACTTC. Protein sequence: CASSQRDSAIYEQYF.